This T cell receptor beta chain was recorded in a study of T cell responses to AZD1222 COVID-19 vaccine. TCRdb's copy holds only in-frame clones and misses some; the assay was immunoSEQ multiplex PCR. The repertoire consists of over 110,000 clones, with approximately 90% occurring once and the leading ten covering about 10%. As regards this clone: Antigen: not known.

Points from the study as a whole: Sampled repertoires all dated from after the peak T cell response.

The CDR3 consists of 15 residues. Trimming cost V 0 bases and J 4 bases, with 7 bases left between them. Germline loops: CDR1 SGHAT, CDR2 FQDESV (reference sequence). The sequence derives from an adult who received the AZD1222 COVID-19 vaccine. The V gene is TRBV11-1, the J gene TRBJ2-6; D unclear. The specimen was peripheral blood, collected 28 days after the second AZD1222 dose. CDR3 amino acids: CASSLATWGANVLTF. The CDR3 region has the DNA TGTGCCAGCAGCTTAGCGACCTGGGGGGCCAACGTCCTGACTTTC.